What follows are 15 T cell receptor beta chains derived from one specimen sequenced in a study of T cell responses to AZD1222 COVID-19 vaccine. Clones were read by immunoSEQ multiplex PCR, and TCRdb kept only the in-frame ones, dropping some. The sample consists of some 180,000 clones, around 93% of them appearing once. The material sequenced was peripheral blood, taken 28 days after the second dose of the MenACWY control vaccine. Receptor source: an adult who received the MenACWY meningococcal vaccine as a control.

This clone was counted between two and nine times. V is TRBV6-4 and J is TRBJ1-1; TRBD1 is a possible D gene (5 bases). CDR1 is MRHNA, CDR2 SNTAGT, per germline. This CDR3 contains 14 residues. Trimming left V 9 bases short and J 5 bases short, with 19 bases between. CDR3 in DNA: TGTGCCAGACTCTGGGGGTGGCGCCCGACTGAAGCTTTCTTT. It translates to CARLWGWRPTEAFF.

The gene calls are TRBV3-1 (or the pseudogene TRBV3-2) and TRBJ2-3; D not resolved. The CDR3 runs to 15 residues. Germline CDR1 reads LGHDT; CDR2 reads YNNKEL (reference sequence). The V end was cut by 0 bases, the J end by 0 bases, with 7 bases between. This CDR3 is CASSQEAASTDTQYF. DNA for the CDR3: TGTGCCAGCAGCCAAGAGGCAGCTAGCACAGATACGCAGTATTTT.

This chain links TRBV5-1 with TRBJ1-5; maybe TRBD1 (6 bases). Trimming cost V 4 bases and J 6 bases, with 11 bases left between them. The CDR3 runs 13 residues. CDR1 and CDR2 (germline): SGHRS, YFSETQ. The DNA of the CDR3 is TGCGCCAGCAGCCCGACAGGTAGTCAGCCCCAGCATTTT. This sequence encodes CASSPTGSQPQHF. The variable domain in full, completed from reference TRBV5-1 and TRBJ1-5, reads KAGVTQTPRYLIKTRGQQVTLSCSPISGHRSVSWYQQTPGQGLQFLFEYFSETQRNKGNFPGRFSGRQFSNSRSEMNVSTLELGDSALYLCASSPTGSQPQHFGDGTRLSIL.

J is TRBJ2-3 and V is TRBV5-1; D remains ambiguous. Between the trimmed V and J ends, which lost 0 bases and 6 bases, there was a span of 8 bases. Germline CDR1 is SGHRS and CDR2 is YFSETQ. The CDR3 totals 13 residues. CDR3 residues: CASSLVPADTQYF. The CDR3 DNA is TGCGCCAGCAGCTTGGTACCTGCCGATACGCAGTATTTT.

This CDR3 reads CAWSLAGARTDTQYF. Written as DNA, the CDR3 is TGTGCCTGGTCGCTAGCGGGGGCGAGGACAGATACGCAGTATTTT. The chain couples TRBV30 to TRBJ2-3; 10 nucleotides align to TRBD2. Germline V gives CDR1 GTSNPN, CDR2 SVGIG (reference sequence). Trimming at V came to 5 bases and at J to 3 bases, leaving 8 bases not matched to a gene. The CDR3 spans 15 residues. Variable domain in full (rest from reference TRBV30 and TRBJ2-3): SQTIHQWPATLVQPVGSPLSLECTVEGTSNPNLYWYRQAAGRGLQLLFYSVGIGQISSEVPQNLSASRPQDRQFILSSKKLLLSDSGFYLCAWSLAGARTDTQYFGPGTRLTVL.

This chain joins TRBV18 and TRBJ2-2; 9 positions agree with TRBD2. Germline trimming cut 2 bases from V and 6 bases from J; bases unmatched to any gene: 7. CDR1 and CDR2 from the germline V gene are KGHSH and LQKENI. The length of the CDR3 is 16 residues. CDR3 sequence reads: CASSPFPSGAAGELFF. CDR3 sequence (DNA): TGTGCCAGCTCACCATTTCCTAGCGGGGCGGCCGGGGAGCTGTTTTTT.

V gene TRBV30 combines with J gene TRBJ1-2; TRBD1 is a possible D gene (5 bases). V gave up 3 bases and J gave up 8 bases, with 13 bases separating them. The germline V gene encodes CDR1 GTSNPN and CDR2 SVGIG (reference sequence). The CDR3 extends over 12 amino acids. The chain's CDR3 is CAWRVGAGGYTF. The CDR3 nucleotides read TGTGCCTGGAGGGTAGGGGCAGGGGGCTACACCTTC.

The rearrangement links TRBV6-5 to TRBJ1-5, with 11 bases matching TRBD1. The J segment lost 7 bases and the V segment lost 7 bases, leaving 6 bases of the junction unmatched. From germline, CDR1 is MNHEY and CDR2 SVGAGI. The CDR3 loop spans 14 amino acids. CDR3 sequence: CASTGQGARQPQHF. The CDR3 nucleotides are TGTGCCAGCACCGGACAGGGGGCGAGACAGCCCCAGCATTTT.

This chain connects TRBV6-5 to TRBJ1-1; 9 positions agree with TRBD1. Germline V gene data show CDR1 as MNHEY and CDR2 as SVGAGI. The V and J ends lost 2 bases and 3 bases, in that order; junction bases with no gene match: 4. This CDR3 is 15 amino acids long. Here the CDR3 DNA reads TGTGCCAGCAGTTACACAGGGGGCGCGGACACTGAAGCTTTCTTT. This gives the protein CASSYTGGADTEAFF.

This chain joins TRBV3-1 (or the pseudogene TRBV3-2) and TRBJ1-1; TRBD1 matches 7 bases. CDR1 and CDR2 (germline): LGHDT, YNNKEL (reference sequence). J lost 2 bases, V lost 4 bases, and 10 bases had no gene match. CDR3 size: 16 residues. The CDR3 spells CASSPPTGWGNTEAFF. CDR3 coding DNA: TGTGCCAGCAGCCCACCGACAGGGTGGGGTAACACTGAAGCTTTCTTT.

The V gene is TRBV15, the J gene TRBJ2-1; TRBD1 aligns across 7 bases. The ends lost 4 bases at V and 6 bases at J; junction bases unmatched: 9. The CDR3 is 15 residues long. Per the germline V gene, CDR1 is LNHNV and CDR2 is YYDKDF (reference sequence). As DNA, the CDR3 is TGTGCCACCAGCACCCGACAGGGAGAGTCCAATGAGCAGTTCTTC. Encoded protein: CATSTRQGESNEQFF.

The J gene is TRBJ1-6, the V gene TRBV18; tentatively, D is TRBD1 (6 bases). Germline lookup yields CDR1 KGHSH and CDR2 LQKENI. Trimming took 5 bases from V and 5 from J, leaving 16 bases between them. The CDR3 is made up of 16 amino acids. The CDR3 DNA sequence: TGTGCCAGCTCATCCCTTCCGGGACAAGATAATTCACCCCTCCACTTT. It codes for CASSSLPGQDNSPLHF. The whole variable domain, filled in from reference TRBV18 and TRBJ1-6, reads NAGVMQNPRHLVRRRGQEARLRCSPMKGHSHVYWYRQLPEEGLKFMVYLQKENIIDESGMPKERFSAEFPKEGPSILRIQQVVRGDSAAYFCASSSLPGQDNSPLHFGNGTRLTVT.

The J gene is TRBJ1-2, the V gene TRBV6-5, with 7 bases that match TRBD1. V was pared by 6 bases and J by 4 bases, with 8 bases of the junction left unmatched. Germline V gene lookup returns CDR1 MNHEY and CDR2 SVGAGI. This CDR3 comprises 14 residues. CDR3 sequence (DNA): TGTGCCAGCAGCCTAAAGACAGGGATCTATGGCTACACCTTC. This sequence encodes CASSLKTGIYGYTF.

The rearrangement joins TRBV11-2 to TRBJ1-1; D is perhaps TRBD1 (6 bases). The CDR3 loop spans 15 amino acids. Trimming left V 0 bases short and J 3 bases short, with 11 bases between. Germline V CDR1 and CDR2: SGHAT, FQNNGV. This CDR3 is CASSLEGGRDTEAFF. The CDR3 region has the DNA TGTGCCAGCAGCTTAGAGGGGGGGCGAGACACTGAAGCTTTCTTT.

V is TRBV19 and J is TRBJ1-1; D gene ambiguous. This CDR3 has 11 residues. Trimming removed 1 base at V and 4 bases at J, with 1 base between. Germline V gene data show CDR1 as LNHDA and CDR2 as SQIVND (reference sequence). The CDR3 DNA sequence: TGTGCCAGTAGTATAGGCACTGAAGCTTTCTTT. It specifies CASSIGTEAFF. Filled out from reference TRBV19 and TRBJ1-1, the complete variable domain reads DGGITQSPKYLFRKEGQNVTLSCEQNLNHDAMYWYRQDPGQGLRLIYYSQIVNDFQKGDIAEGYSVSREKKESFPLTVTSAQKNPTAFYLCASSIGTEAFFGQGTRLTVV.